Listed below are T cell receptor beta chains from one sample, sequenced in a study of blood T cell repertoires in COVID-19. Using immunoSEQ multiplex PCR, the repertoire was profiled, and TCRdb retains in-frame clones only, with some absent. The sample yields 250,000 to 300,000 clones, about 88% seen once. Sequencing input: peripheral blood. The source is a man aged 18 to 30 with active or convalescent COVID-19. The CDR3 runs from the conserved cysteine through the conserved F or W. The order of the fields is J gene, CDR3 length, D gene, clone size, V gene, CDR3 DNA, CDR3 protein. A D gene is named only where the DNA matches it firmly. Clone size appears in some rows only: once, few, many, or a class for an expanded clone.

j_gene: TRBJ2-7
len: 17
d_gene: TRBD2
abundance: -
v_gene: TRBV4-2
CDR3nt: TGTGCCAGCAGCCAAGGCTCTAGCGGGGTCAGCTCCTACGAGCAGTACTTC
CDR3aa: CASSQGSSGVSSYEQYF

j_gene: TRBJ2-1
len: 12
d_gene: -
abundance: -
v_gene: TRBV3-1/TRBV3-2
CDR3nt: TGTGCCAGCAGCCAAGATCTCGATGAGCAGTTCTTC
CDR3aa: CASSQDLDEQFF

j_gene: TRBJ1-1
len: 14
d_gene: -
abundance: -
v_gene: TRBV6-5
CDR3nt: TGTGCCAGCCGGCACAGGGAATGGAACACTGAAGCTTTCTTT
CDR3aa: CASRHREWNTEAFF

j_gene: TRBJ2-7
len: 15
d_gene: -
abundance: once
v_gene: TRBV6-5
CDR3nt: TGTGCCAGCAGGACCGGGACAAGAAATTCCTACGAGCAGTACTTC
CDR3aa: CASRTGTRNSYEQYF

j_gene: TRBJ2-3
len: 15
d_gene: TRBD1
abundance: -
v_gene: TRBV2
CDR3nt: TGTGCCAGCAGTGCCCCGGGACAGGCCACAGATACGCAGTATTTT
CDR3aa: CASSAPGQATDTQYF

j_gene: TRBJ2-7
len: 14
d_gene: TRBD2
abundance: -
v_gene: TRBV7-6
CDR3nt: TGTGCCAGCAGCAGGGGAGGGAGGGGAAACGAGCAGTACTTC
CDR3aa: CASSRGGRGNEQYF

j_gene: TRBJ1-6
len: 14
d_gene: -
abundance: -
v_gene: TRBV6-5
CDR3nt: TGTGCCAGCAGTTTCGACAGCTATAATTCACCCCTCCACTTT
CDR3aa: CASSFDSYNSPLHF

j_gene: TRBJ1-3
len: 12
d_gene: -
abundance: -
v_gene: TRBV11-3
CDR3nt: TGTGCCAGCAGCTTCTATGGAAACACCATATATTTT
CDR3aa: CASSFYGNTIYF

j_gene: TRBJ2-2
len: 15
d_gene: -
abundance: -
v_gene: TRBV5-1
CDR3nt: TGCGCCAGCAGCTTGGCACATGATGCCACCGGGGAGCTGTTTTTT
CDR3aa: CASSLAHDATGELFF

j_gene: TRBJ1-2
len: 15
d_gene: TRBD1
abundance: -
v_gene: TRBV6-5
CDR3nt: TGTGCCACCAAATTAAACACAGGGGAGAACTATGGCTACACCTTC
CDR3aa: CATKLNTGENYGYTF

j_gene: TRBJ2-2
len: 14
d_gene: TRBD1
abundance: -
v_gene: TRBV6-5
CDR3nt: TGTGCCAGCAAGGACAGGCCGAACACCGGGGAGCTGTTTTTT
CDR3aa: CASKDRPNTGELFF

j_gene: TRBJ1-2
len: 15
d_gene: TRBD1
abundance: -
v_gene: TRBV11-1
CDR3nt: TGTGCCAGCAGCTTAACAGGGGAAGAGAGTTATGGCTACACCTTC
CDR3aa: CASSLTGEESYGYTF

j_gene: TRBJ2-2
len: 15
d_gene: TRBD2
abundance: -
v_gene: TRBV6-4
CDR3nt: TGTGCCAGCAGTGACTCCGCGGGAGGGACCGGGGAGCTGTTTTTT
CDR3aa: CASSDSAGGTGELFF

j_gene: TRBJ2-1
len: 19
d_gene: -
abundance: few
v_gene: TRBV5-1
CDR3nt: TGCGCCAGCAGCTTGTACCTCCGGCCGCGTGGACTCACTGGGAATGAGCAGTTCTTC
CDR3aa: CASSLYLRPRGLTGNEQFF

j_gene: TRBJ1-1
len: 12
d_gene: -
abundance: few
v_gene: TRBV6-5
CDR3nt: TGTGCCAGCAACCCCCCCGACAGAGAAGCTTTCTTT
CDR3aa: CASNPPDREAFF

j_gene: TRBJ2-1
len: 16
d_gene: TRBD2
abundance: -
v_gene: TRBV28
CDR3nt: TGTGCCAGCAGCCCCCCCGGGACTAGCGGGGGCAATGAGCAGTTCTTC
CDR3aa: CASSPPGTSGGNEQFF

j_gene: TRBJ2-5
len: 15
d_gene: TRBD2
abundance: -
v_gene: TRBV5-1
CDR3nt: TGCGCCAGCCAAACGGCGGGGGAGTCCCAAGAGACCCAGTACTTC
CDR3aa: CASQTAGESQETQYF

j_gene: TRBJ1-1
len: 16
d_gene: -
abundance: -
v_gene: TRBV24-1
CDR3nt: TGTGCCACCAGTGGTACCACAGGGTGGGGGAACACTGAAGCTTTCTTT
CDR3aa: CATSGTTGWGNTEAFF

j_gene: TRBJ2-7
len: 13
d_gene: TRBD2
abundance: -
v_gene: TRBV7-2
CDR3nt: TGTGCCAGCAGCTTAGCGCCGGGAGGCGAGCAGTACTTC
CDR3aa: CASSLAPGGEQYF

j_gene: TRBJ2-5
len: 14
d_gene: TRBD1
abundance: -
v_gene: TRBV30
CDR3nt: TGTGCCTGTGAGACAGGGACCGGACAAGAGACCCAGTACTTC
CDR3aa: CACETGTGQETQYF

j_gene: TRBJ1-1
len: 14
d_gene: -
abundance: -
v_gene: TRBV6-5
CDR3nt: TGTGCCAGCAGTTACATTCGGGGAGCCACTGAAGCTTTCTTT
CDR3aa: CASSYIRGATEAFF

j_gene: TRBJ2-5
len: 17
d_gene: -
abundance: once
v_gene: TRBV19
CDR3nt: TGTGCCAGTAGTCGCCAGTCTACGGGGAACTTCCAAGAGACCCAGTACTTC
CDR3aa: CASSRQSTGNFQETQYF

j_gene: TRBJ1-2
len: 11
d_gene: -
abundance: -
v_gene: TRBV11-2
CDR3nt: TGTGCCAGCAGCCGAGGATATGGCTACACCTTC
CDR3aa: CASSRGYGYTF

j_gene: TRBJ1-1
len: 15
d_gene: TRBD1
abundance: -
v_gene: TRBV3-1/TRBV3-2
CDR3nt: TGTGCCAGCAGCCAAGATCTCGGGACAGGGGATAAAGCTTTCTTT
CDR3aa: CASSQDLGTGDKAFF

j_gene: TRBJ2-5
len: 18
d_gene: TRBD2
abundance: -
v_gene: TRBV24-1
CDR3nt: TGTGCCACCAGTGATTTACAAGGACTAGCGGGGGGCGTAGAGACCCAGTACTTC
CDR3aa: CATSDLQGLAGGVETQYF

j_gene: TRBJ1-2
len: 11
d_gene: -
abundance: few
v_gene: TRBV6-5
CDR3nt: TGTGCCAGCAGTTCGGGTTATGGCTACACCTTC
CDR3aa: CASSSGYGYTF

j_gene: TRBJ1-5
len: 15
d_gene: TRBD1
abundance: -
v_gene: TRBV19
CDR3nt: TGTGCCAGTAGTTTTCGGACAGGGGGAGATCAGCCCCAGCATTTT
CDR3aa: CASSFRTGGDQPQHF

j_gene: TRBJ2-1
len: 14
d_gene: -
abundance: once
v_gene: TRBV5-4
CDR3nt: TGTGCCAGCAGCTTGGCTTACAGTTACAATGAGCAGTTCTTC
CDR3aa: CASSLAYSYNEQFF

j_gene: TRBJ1-3
len: 13
d_gene: -
abundance: -
v_gene: TRBV11-2
CDR3nt: TGTGCCAGCAGCTTATCCGGGGGAAACACCATATATTTT
CDR3aa: CASSLSGGNTIYF

j_gene: TRBJ1-2
len: 13
d_gene: TRBD1
abundance: once
v_gene: TRBV30
CDR3nt: TGTGCCTGGAGATCACAGGGGTTGGCTGGCTACACCTTC
CDR3aa: CAWRSQGLAGYTF

j_gene: TRBJ1-1
len: 17
d_gene: TRBD1
abundance: few
v_gene: TRBV6-6
CDR3nt: TGTGCCAGCAGTCCGGGACAGGTGCCTCAGTGGAACACTGAAGCTTTCTTT
CDR3aa: CASSPGQVPQWNTEAFF

j_gene: TRBJ2-7
len: 13
d_gene: -
abundance: -
v_gene: TRBV5-4
CDR3nt: TGTGCCAGCAGCTCGGACTGGTCCTACGAGCAGTACTTC
CDR3aa: CASSSDWSYEQYF

j_gene: TRBJ2-2
len: 15
d_gene: TRBD1
abundance: -
v_gene: TRBV6-6
CDR3nt: TGTGCCAGCAGCCGGGACAGTTATAACACCGGGGAGCTGTTTTTT
CDR3aa: CASSRDSYNTGELFF

j_gene: TRBJ1-4
len: 14
d_gene: TRBD1
abundance: -
v_gene: TRBV3-1/TRBV3-2
CDR3nt: TGTGCCAGCAGCCAAGGGACAGGAAATGAAAAACTGTTTTTT
CDR3aa: CASSQGTGNEKLFF

j_gene: TRBJ2-1
len: 15
d_gene: TRBD2
abundance: few
v_gene: TRBV6-5
CDR3nt: TGTGCCAGCGGAAGCTGGACTAGCGGGGTAGAGGAGCAGTTCTTC
CDR3aa: CASGSWTSGVEEQFF

j_gene: TRBJ2-7
len: 16
d_gene: TRBD1
abundance: once
v_gene: TRBV15
CDR3nt: TGTGCCACCAGCAGAGGGTCCGGGACAGGGTGGCACGAGCAGTACTTC
CDR3aa: CATSRGSGTGWHEQYF

j_gene: TRBJ1-2
len: 13
d_gene: TRBD1
abundance: -
v_gene: TRBV12-3/TRBV12-4
CDR3nt: TGTGCCAGCAGTACAGGACAGGGCTATGGCTACACCTTC
CDR3aa: CASSTGQGYGYTF

j_gene: TRBJ2-1
len: 14
d_gene: -
abundance: -
v_gene: TRBV11-1
CDR3nt: TGTGCCAGCAGCTTAGATTTTAGGAGCGATGAGCAGTTCTTC
CDR3aa: CASSLDFRSDEQFF